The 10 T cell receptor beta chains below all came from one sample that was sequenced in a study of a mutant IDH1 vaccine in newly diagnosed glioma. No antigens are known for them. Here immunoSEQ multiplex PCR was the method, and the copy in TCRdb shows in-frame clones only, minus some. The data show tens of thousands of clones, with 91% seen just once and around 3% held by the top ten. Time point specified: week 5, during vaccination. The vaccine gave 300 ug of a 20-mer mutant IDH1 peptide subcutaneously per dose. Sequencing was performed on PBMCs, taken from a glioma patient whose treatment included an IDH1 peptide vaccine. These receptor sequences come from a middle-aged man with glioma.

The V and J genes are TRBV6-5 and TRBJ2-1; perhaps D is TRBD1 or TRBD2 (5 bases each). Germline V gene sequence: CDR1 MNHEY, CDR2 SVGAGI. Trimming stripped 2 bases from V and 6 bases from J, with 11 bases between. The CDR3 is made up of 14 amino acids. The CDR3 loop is CASSYVGTVNEQFF. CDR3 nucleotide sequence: TGTGCCAGCAGTTACGTAGGGACGGTCAATGAGCAGTTCTTC.

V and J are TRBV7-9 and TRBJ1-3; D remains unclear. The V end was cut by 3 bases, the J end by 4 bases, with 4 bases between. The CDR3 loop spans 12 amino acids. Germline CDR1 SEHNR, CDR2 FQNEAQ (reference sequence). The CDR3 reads CASSFPGNTIYF. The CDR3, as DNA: TGTGCCAGCAGCTTTCCCGGAAACACCATATATTTT.

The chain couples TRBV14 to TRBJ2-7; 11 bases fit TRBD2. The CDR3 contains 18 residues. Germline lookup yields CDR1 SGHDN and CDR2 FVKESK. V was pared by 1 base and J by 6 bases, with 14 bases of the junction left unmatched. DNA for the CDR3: TGTGCCAGCAGCCAAGGAGCCGGGACTAGCGGACTATGGGTCGAGCAGTACTTC. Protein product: CASSQGAGTSGLWVEQYF.

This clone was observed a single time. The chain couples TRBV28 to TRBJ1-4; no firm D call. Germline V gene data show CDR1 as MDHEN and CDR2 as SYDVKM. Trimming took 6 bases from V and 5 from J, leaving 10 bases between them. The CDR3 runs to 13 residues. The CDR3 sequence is CASSSPPNEKLFF. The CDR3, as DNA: TGTGCCAGCAGCTCTCCACCGAATGAAAAACTGTTTTTT.

CDR3 nucleotides: TGTGCCAGCAGCCCCCTAGGAGCGGGAGTATACGAGCAGTACTTC. Translated: CASSPLGAGVYEQYF. The chain has TRBV6-5 and TRBJ2-7; 8 positions match TRBD2. This CDR3 has 15 residues. Looked up from germline, CDR1 is MNHEY and CDR2 is SVGAGI. The J segment lost 4 bases and the V segment lost 6 bases, leaving 11 bases of the junction unmatched.

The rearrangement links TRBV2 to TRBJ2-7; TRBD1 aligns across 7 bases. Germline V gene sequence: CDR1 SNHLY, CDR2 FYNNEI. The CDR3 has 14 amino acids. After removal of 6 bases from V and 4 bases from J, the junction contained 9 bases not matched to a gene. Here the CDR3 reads CASRSTGSGYEQYF. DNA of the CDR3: TGTGCCAGCAGATCGACAGGGTCCGGGTACGAGCAGTACTTC.

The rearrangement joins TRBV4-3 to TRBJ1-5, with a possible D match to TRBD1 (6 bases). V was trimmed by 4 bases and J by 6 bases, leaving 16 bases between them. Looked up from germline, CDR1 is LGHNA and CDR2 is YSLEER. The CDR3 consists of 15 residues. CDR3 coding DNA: TGCGCCAGCAGCCGTGTCTTGGGGGGGGCTCAGCCCCAGCATTTT. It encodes CASSRVLGGAQPQHF.

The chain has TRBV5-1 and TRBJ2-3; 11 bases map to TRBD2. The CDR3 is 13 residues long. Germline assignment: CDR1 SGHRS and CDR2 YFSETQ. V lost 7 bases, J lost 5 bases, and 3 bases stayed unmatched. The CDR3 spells CASAGTSGDTQYF. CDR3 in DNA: TGCGCCAGCGCGGGGACTAGCGGAGATACGCAGTATTTT.

The CDR3 loop reads CASSVGPYNTDTQYF. The CDR3 coding sequence is TGTGCCAGCAGCGTTGGGCCCTACAACACAGATACGCAGTATTTT. The rearrangement uses TRBV9 and TRBJ2-3, with D unclear. The CDR3 length is 15 residues. The germline CDR1 and CDR2 sequences are SGDLS and YYNGEE. V dropped 2 bases and J dropped 2 bases, with 12 bases sitting between them.

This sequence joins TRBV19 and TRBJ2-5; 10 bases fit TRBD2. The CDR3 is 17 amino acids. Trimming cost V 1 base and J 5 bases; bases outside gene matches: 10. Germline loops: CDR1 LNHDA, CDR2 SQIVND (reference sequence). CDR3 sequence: CASSIVAGTSVFETQYF. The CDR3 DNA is TGTGCCAGTAGTATAGTTGCCGGGACTAGCGTGTTTGAGACCCAGTACTTC.